This T cell receptor beta chain originates from a study of OX40 agonist ivuxolimab in advanced cancers. The overall study: Patients were dosed with the agonistic anti-OX40 (CD134) antibody ivuxolimab. Regarding the study as a whole: In the 0.1 to 3.0 mg/kg range, CD4+ and CD8+ blood T cells had expanded clonally by week 6. CD8+ T cells averaged more expanded clones than CD4+. Undetermined was the antigen specificity of the expanded peripheral T cells.

Data came from immunoSEQ multiplex PCR; TCRdb stores just in-frame clones and leaves some out. The profile shows about 32,000 clones, 80% to 90% of them singletons. Trimming cost V 6 bases and J 3 bases; bases outside gene matches: 4. The germline V gene encodes CDR1 SQVTM and CDR2 ANQGSEA. The CDR3 contains 12 residues. Of note for this clone: Its target is unknown.

This chain uses TRBV29-1 with TRBJ1-2; the match to TRBD1 covers 7 bases. This clonotype was obtained from an adult with an advanced solid tumor such as melanoma, head and neck, liver or kidney cancer. Sequences were derived from CD4+ or CD8+ T cells sorted from blood, sampled in a trial of the OX40 agonist ivuxolimab. The chain's CDR3 is CSVTGYDYGYTF. The CDR3 nucleotides read TGCAGCGTGACAGGGTACGACTATGGCTACACCTTC.